One and the same sample provided the 6 T cell receptor beta chains below, sequenced in a study of beta chain features in type 1 diabetes. General observations from the study: All four CD4+ subsets from Type 1 diabetes patients carried moderately but significantly shorter TCRB CDR3s.

These receptors' targets are unknown. Expressed TCRB transcripts were sequenced after all isolated RNA was converted to cDNA. Assay: immunoSEQ multiplex PCR; the TCRdb copy retains only in-frame clones and omits some. The sample holds 140,000 to 150,000 clones, roughly an eighth seen once. Sequencing was done on a sample of central memory CD4+ T cells from blood. The origin of the receptors is a man younger than 30 with type 1 diabetes.

This clone came up a few times. The chain uses TRBV5-1 and TRBJ2-1, with D hard to call. This CDR3 is 18 amino acids long. Deletions cut 4 bases from V and 5 bases from J, with 25 bases between. Per germline, CDR1 SGHRS and CDR2 YFSETQ. The CDR3 here is CASSKDPHTTQRHNEQFF. The CDR3 DNA follows: TGCGCCAGCAGCAAAGATCCGCATACGACCCAAAGGCACAATGAGCAGTTCTTC.

The chain employs TRBV6-5 and TRBJ1-6; perhaps TRBD1 as D (5 bases). CDR1 is MNHEY and CDR2 is SVGAGI in the germline V gene. There are 14 residues in the CDR3. Trimming took off 5 bases at V and 7 bases at J, with 12 bases between the two ends. The chain's CDR3 is CASSDRRGNSPLHF. The CDR3 DNA sequence: TGTGCCAGCAGTGACAGACGGGGGAATTCACCCCTCCACTTT.

Notes on this clone: Its ends do not fully match the called genes, so a read error is possible. The CDR3 DNA reads TGTGCTAGCAGCTTAAGGGCGAACACTGAAGCTTTCTTT. This sequence encodes CASSLRANTEAFF. V gene TRBV7-7 combines with J gene TRBJ1-1; D call uncertain. Per the germline V gene, CDR1 is SSHAT and CDR2 is FNYEAQ (reference sequence). This CDR3 comprises 13 residues.

As for this clone: A far larger clone is just one base off, so this is likely a read error. This rearrangement joins TRBV7-2 to TRBJ2-1; 8 nucleotides agree with TRBD2. Losses at the gene ends were 1 base for V and 2 bases for J; bases not matched to a gene: 1. The germline gives CDR1 SGHTA, CDR2 FQGNSA. The CDR3 sequence is 15 residues long. Here the CDR3 reads CASSLGGGPYNEQFF. In nucleotides, the CDR3 is TGTGCCAGCAGCTTAGGCGGGGGGCCCTACAATGAGCAGTTCTTC.

The chain employs TRBV15 and TRBJ1-6; no clear D. Germline V gene sequence: CDR1 LNHNV, CDR2 YYDKDF (reference sequence). Trimming took 1 base from V and 3 from J, leaving 4 bases between them. The CDR3 runs 14 residues. The DNA for the CDR3 is TGTGCCACCAGCAGAGGGGACTATAATTCACCCCTCCACTTT. Protein sequence: CATSRGDYNSPLHF.

This clone was seen only a few times. This rearrangement joins TRBV2 to TRBJ1-2; D unresolved. The germline V gene has CDR1 SNHLY and CDR2 FYNNEI. This CDR3 spans 13 amino acids. Deletions cut 6 bases from V and 4 bases from J, with 12 bases between. The CDR3 DNA follows: TGTGCCAGCAGCGGTGGAGAAGTCTATGGCTACACCTTC. Translation: CASSGGEVYGYTF.